The T cell receptor beta chain under discussion was sequenced for a study of neoadjuvant anti-PD-1 for oral cavity cancer (TCRdb year 2021). With respect to the entire study: Three to four biweekly doses of nivolumab at 3 mg/kg were mostly administered to patients before curative-intent surgical resection. Patients who did not progress were given a fourth nivolumab dose at about day 43 and had definitive surgical resection on days 50-56. There were roughly 11 patients in the parent correlative cohort, and the response rate was roughly 33%. Under RECIST 1.1, a patient counted as a responder if showing complete response, partial response or stable disease, and as a non-responder if showing progression. General findings and caveats noted by the study authors: Higher pretreatment blood TCRbeta clonality and lower post-treatment tumor TCRbeta clonality were correlated with higher pretreatment blood Treg/Th17 ratios. Within PBMCs, T cell clonality (Gini index) was significantly higher in non-responders than responders after neoadjuvant nivolumab. TCR analyses included only a few patients per response group, and the authors called for larger cohorts for validation.

For deep sequencing, each PBMC sample was run in six replicates, with libraries mostly built from approximately 0.45 ug of input genomic DNA. The immunoSEQ hsTCRbeta kit was used to prepare TCRbeta libraries, following the manufacturer's instructions. Sequencing of the completed libraries took place using an Illumina NovaSeq 6000 S4 flow cell after they had been pooled to around 2.7 nM. Regarding the original processing steps: The immunoSEQ Analyzer handled quality control and preprocessing of the raw data. The analysis was restricted to productive rearrangements, with each unique CDR3 amino acid sequence defining a clonotype. Repertoire clonality was estimated as the Gini-Simpson index, which was computed with the R package tcR. Gini indices were compared with Student's t test, and associations with tumor size change were assessed by Pearson correlation. Sourced from immuneACCESS, this table was stored by TCRdb with only in-frame sequences that have V and J called. A share of the clones is absent; for the studies checked, an unresolved V gene accounts for under half, and the remainder has no known explanation. The DNA was the basis for D and trimming; V, J and clone size are from that table. The sample has approximately 42,000 clones on record, 65% to 80% of them singletons. Jointly, the top ten make up about 5% of the sample.

From its cysteine to its phenylalanine, the CDR3 spans 14 amino acids. The entry retains the CDR3 DNA only, 42 bases that are in frame from base 1. Looking up the germline V gene yields CDR1 SNHLY and CDR2 FYNNEI. The V end loses 2 bases and the J end loses 3 bases, and a stretch of 9 bases separates them. Remarks on this clone: The antigen it recognizes is unknown. Base qualities are not at hand, and no much larger clone is one base apart.

This specimen's time point label, per the study, means: after neoadjuvant nivolumab, at surgical resection. None of the patients had received prior systemic or radiation treatment, and all were newly diagnosed with stage II-IVA oral cavity squamous cell carcinoma. The cohort was made up of patients with locally advanced, HPV-negative oral cavity squamous cell carcinoma. No culture maintenance or expansion was done, as the peripheral blood mononuclear cells went straight to analysis. Samples came from a longitudinal correlative study of a single-arm phase II trial of neoadjuvant nivolumab in oral cavity squamous cell carcinoma. Subject-matched pre- and post-treatment PBMCs and tumors from three responders and three non-responders underwent genomic DNA-based TCRbeta sequencing. Peripheral blood mononuclear cells were collected before nivolumab treatment and again after treatment, at the time of surgery. The Maxwell RSC DNA from Cells kit was used to extract genomic DNA from PBMCs.

The sample consisted of PBMCs, taken after nivolumab (anti-PD-1) treatment. This clonotype was obtained from a person between 35 and 79 years old with oral cavity squamous cell carcinoma. The chain joins TRBV2 to TRBJ2-3, and possibly TRBD1, on 5 matching bases. This receptor carries the CDR3 CASSEIGQTDTQYF. The DNA is TGTGCCAGCAGTGAAATAGGACAAACAGATACGCAGTATTTT.